The 14 T cell receptor beta chains below all came from one sample that was sequenced in a study of cytomegalovirus exposure and HLA in healthy donors. Vbeta (60) and Jbeta (13) primers were used in the PCR. Assay used: immunoSEQ multiplex PCR; TCRdb lists only in-frame clones, some missing. The sample has more than 85,000 clones, roughly 15% seen once. Sample: PBMCs. The receptors here all came from a female donor in good health and CMV-seronegative.

The genes are TRBV9 and TRBJ2-3; tentative D call: TRBD2 (7 bases). The CDR3 covers 14 residues. Germline V lookup: CDR1 SGDLS, CDR2 YYNGEE. The germline V and J ends were trimmed by 2 bases and 5 bases, with 12 bases remaining between them. For the CDR3, the DNA is TGTGCCAGCAGCGTGGGGGGGGCGGGAGATACGCAGTATTTT. Its translation is CASSVGGAGDTQYF.

This clone showed up just a few times. The genes are TRBV6-5 and TRBJ2-1; TRBD2 might be the D (6 bases). The CDR3 covers 15 residues. The germline gives CDR1 MNHEY, CDR2 SVGAGI. Trimming removed 2 bases at V and 9 bases at J, with 17 bases between. The CDR3 nucleotides read TGTGCCAGCAGTTACAGGGTGCGGGGAAGGGCTGAGCAGTTCTTC. Translating it yields CASSYRVRGRAEQFF.

V usage is TRBV7-2 and J usage is TRBJ2-1; 8 nucleotides agree with TRBD2. The CDR3 sequence is 15 residues long. Trimming removed 1 base from V and 9 bases from J; junction bases left unmatched: 8. Germline CDR1 reads SGHTA; CDR2 reads FQGNSA. CDR3 residues: CASSLEGTSLPEQFF. The CDR3 DNA reads TGTGCCAGCAGCTTAGAGGGGACTAGTCTCCCTGAGCAGTTCTTC.

The V and J genes are TRBV15 and TRBJ1-2; D might be TRBD1 (6 bases). This CDR3 is 15 amino acids long. Deletions cut 4 bases from V and 8 bases from J, with 20 bases between. CDR1 LNHNV and CDR2 YYDKDF come from the germline V gene (reference sequence). Here the CDR3 reads CATSTWGGQSGGYTF. The CDR3 region has the DNA TGTGCCACCAGCACCTGGGGTGGACAGTCAGGGGGCTACACCTTC.

This clone has a handful of counts. The CDR3 bases are TGTGCCAGCAGTCCAACCCCTGACGGAGTCCAAGAGACCCAGTACTTC. It codes for CASSPTPDGVQETQYF. V gene TRBV27 combines with J gene TRBJ2-5; D not certain. V lost 5 bases to trimming and J lost 1 base, with 17 bases between them. Germline V gene sequence: CDR1 MNHEY, CDR2 SMNVEV (reference sequence). This CDR3 spans 16 amino acids.

In its sample, this clone was seen a few times. In nucleotides, the CDR3 is TGTGCCAGCAGACCGACATGGCTCAGGGTGGAGACCCAGTACTTC. Protein sequence: CASRPTWLRVETQYF. This chain joins TRBV6-5 and TRBJ2-5; maybe TRBD1 (5 bases). The CDR3 is made up of 15 amino acids. Trimming stripped 6 bases from V and 5 bases from J, with 19 bases between. Germline CDR1 and CDR2: MNHEY and SVGAGI.

The chain uses TRBV29-1 and TRBJ2-1; 12 positions agree with TRBD2. This CDR3 has 12 residues. The J segment lost 6 bases and the V segment lost 6 bases, leaving 0 bases of the junction unmatched. Germline lookup yields CDR1 SQVTM and CDR2 ANQGSEA. As DNA, the CDR3 is TGCAGCGTGACTAGCGGGAGCAATGAGCAGTTCTTC. Encoded protein: CSVTSGSNEQFF.

The chain links TRBV4-1 to TRBJ2-7, with 7 bases lining up with TRBD1. Unmatched junction bases numbered 9, after V lost 4 bases and J lost 3 bases. The CDR3 extends over 15 amino acids. Germline V gene sequence: CDR1 MGHRA, CDR2 YSYEKL. CDR3 DNA: TGCGCCAGCAGCCCCCAGACAGGGCCAGACTACGAGCAGTACTTC. It is translated as CASSPQTGPDYEQYF.

The rearrangement joins TRBV4-1 to TRBJ1-1; the match to TRBD1 covers 7 bases. J was trimmed by 5 bases and V by 0 bases; bases with no gene match: 12. Germline loops: CDR1 MGHRA, CDR2 YSYEKL. The CDR3 length is 17 residues. The CDR3: CASSQDFSGTVQTEAFF. In DNA, the CDR3 is TGCGCCAGCAGCCAAGATTTTTCCGGGACAGTGCAGACTGAAGCTTTCTTT.

In its sample, this clone was seen a few times. V gene TRBV29-1 combines with J gene TRBJ1-2, with D possibly TRBD1 on 5 matching bases. CDR1 and CDR2 from the germline V gene are SQVTM and ANQGSEA. This CDR3 has 13 residues. Trimming took off 4 bases at V and 2 bases at J, with 11 bases between the two ends. This chain's CDR3 is CSVGSRGNYGYTF. The CDR3 nucleotides read TGCAGCGTTGGTTCAAGGGGAAACTATGGCTACACCTTC.

The J gene is TRBJ2-5, the V gene TRBV10-3; the D gene is possibly TRBD1 (6 bases). The J call is doubtful: the DNA matches TRBJ2-7 better. This CDR3 region has 15 residues. Germline values: CDR1 ENHRY, CDR2 SYGVKD. The CDR3 region has the DNA TGTGCCATCAGTGAGATTCGGGACAAGGTCTACGAGCAGTACTTC. Amino acids: CAISEIRDKVYEQYF.

The V call is TRBV4-1, the J call TRBJ1-6, with D uncertain. This CDR3 is 17 amino acids long. The V and J ends lost 1 base and 0 bases respectively, with 10 bases between them. CDR1 and CDR2 from the germline V gene are MGHRA and YSYEKL. The CDR3 spells CASSQVMESSYNSPLHF. CDR3 DNA: TGCGCCAGCAGCCAAGTAATGGAGAGCTCCTATAATTCACCCCTCCACTTT.

The V gene is TRBV4-1, the J gene TRBJ2-5; the match to TRBD1 covers 11 bases. With V trimmed by 7 bases and J by 4 bases, 8 bases remained unmatched. The germline V gene has CDR1 MGHRA and CDR2 YSYEKL. This CDR3 comprises 15 residues. The CDR3 reads CASTNRDRGGETQYF. CDR3 DNA sequence: TGCGCCAGCACTAACCGGGACAGGGGGGGAGAGACCCAGTACTTC.

The rearrangement uses TRBV9 and TRBJ2-1, with 8 positions matching TRBD2. V shed 4 bases, J shed 4 bases, and the junction held 10 bases outside the gene matches. Germline CDR1 and CDR2: SGDLS and YYNGEE. The CDR3 spans 16 residues. This CDR3 is CASSPPSGGEYNEQFF. CDR3 DNA: TGTGCCAGCAGCCCTCCCAGCGGGGGAGAATACAATGAGCAGTTCTTC.